This record looks at one T cell receptor (beta chain) sequence and its context. These data originate in a study of blood T cell repertoires in COVID-19. Across the study: PBMCs, B-cell-depleted T cells, or T cells were the source of the cDNA or gDNA that made up the material.

In the authors' methods: Researchers report that nucleated cell counts were estimated from reference gene primer amplification. Produced via immunoSEQ multiplex PCR; TCRdb's table is partial and in-frame only. V and J calls and clone size are copied from that table; D and trimming were computed from the DNA. This table holds about 110,000 clones, around nine tenths found once. The receptor's source is a middle-aged man with acute or convalescent COVID-19. Sequencing was done on a sample of peripheral blood.

The CDR3: CASSSGGGETQYF. The CDR3 nucleotides read TGTGCCAGCAGCTCGGGGGGTGGAGAGACCCAGTACTTC. The genes are TRBV7-2 and TRBJ2-5; 7 bases line up with TRBD2. Trimming at V came to 4 bases and at J to 4 bases, leaving 3 bases not matched to a gene. From germline, CDR1 is SGHTA and CDR2 FQGNSA. The length of the CDR3 is 13 residues.